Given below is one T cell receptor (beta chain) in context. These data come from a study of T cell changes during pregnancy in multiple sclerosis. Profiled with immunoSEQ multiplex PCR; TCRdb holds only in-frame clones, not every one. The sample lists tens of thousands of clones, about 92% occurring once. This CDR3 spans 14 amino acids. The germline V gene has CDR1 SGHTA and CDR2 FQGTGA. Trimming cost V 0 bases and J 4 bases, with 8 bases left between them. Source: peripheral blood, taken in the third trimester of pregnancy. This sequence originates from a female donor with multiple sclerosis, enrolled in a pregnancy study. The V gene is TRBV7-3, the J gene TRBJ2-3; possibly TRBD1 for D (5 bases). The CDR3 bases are TGTGCCAGCAGCTTAACGAGGACATCAGATACGCAGTATTTT. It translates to CASSLTRTSDTQYF.